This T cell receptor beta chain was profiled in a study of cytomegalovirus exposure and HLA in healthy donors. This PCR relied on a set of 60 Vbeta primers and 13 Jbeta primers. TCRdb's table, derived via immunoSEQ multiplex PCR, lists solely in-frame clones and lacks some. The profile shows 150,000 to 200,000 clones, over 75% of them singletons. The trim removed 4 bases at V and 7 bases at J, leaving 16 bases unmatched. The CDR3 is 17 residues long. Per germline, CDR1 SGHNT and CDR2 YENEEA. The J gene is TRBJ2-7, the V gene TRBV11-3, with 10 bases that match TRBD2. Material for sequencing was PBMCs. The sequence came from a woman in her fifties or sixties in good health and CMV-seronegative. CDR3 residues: CASSSILSGRAMGEQYF. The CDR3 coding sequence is TGTGCCAGCAGCTCGATCCTAAGCGGGAGGGCCATGGGGGAGCAGTACTTC. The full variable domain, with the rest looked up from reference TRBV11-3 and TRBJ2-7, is EAGVVQSPRYKIIEKKQPVAFWCNPISGHNTLYWYLQNLGQGPELLIRYENEEAVDDSQLPKDRFSAERLKGVDSTLKIQPAELGDSAVYLCASSSILSGRAMGEQYFGPGTRLTVT.